The 30 T cell receptor beta chains listed next were all sequenced from one sample in a study of CD8 T cells in Susac syndrome. When the RNA was reverse transcribed, random hexamers were used with an input of roughly 0.45 to 1 ug. TCRdb ran MiXCR on the immunoSEQ multiplex PCR reads and lists one entry per CDR3 protein. The sample holds around 200,000 distinct CDR3 sequences; just under 95% are singletons and the top ten take approximately 0.08%. Material for sequencing was CD4+ T cells from PBMCs. All receptors derive from a human donor with multiple sclerosis.

The chain links TRBV24-1 to TRBJ2-3, with TRBD1 matching over 11 bases. CDR1 KGHDR and CDR2 SFDVKD come from the germline V gene. V dropped 4 bases and J dropped 5; count of bases not matched to a gene: 4. This CDR3 comprises 15 residues. CDR3 DNA sequence: TGTGCCACCAGTGACGGGACAGGGGGAAAAGATACGCAGTATTTT. Protein sequence: CATSDGTGGKDTQYF.

The chain combines TRBV25-1 with TRBJ2-7, with a weak D call TRBD2 (5 bases). The CDR3 extends over 13 amino acids. The V gene lost 6 bases and the J gene lost 0 bases, with 9 bases spanning the gap. CDR1 is MGHDK, CDR2 SYGVNS, per germline. The CDR3 here is CASSPGNSYEQYF. DNA for the CDR3: TGTGCCAGCAGCCCCGGGAACTCCTACGAGCAGTACTTC.

This chain joins TRBV3-1 and TRBJ2-3; perhaps TRBD1 as D (6 bases). CDR1 and CDR2 from the germline V gene are LGHDT and YNNKEL (reference sequence). This CDR3 spans 16 amino acids. Trimming cost V 4 bases and J 2 bases, with 16 bases left between them. CDR3 sequence (DNA): TGTGCCAGCAGCCCCCGTGTCCAGGGGTCCACAGATACGCAGTATTTT. The encoded protein is CASSPRVQGSTDTQYF.

This chain uses TRBV15 with TRBJ2-1, with D possibly being TRBD1 (5 bases). The V end was cut by 8 bases, the J end by 0 bases, with 23 bases between. CDR1 and CDR2 from the germline V gene are LNHNV and YYDKDF (reference sequence). The CDR3 spans 18 residues. As DNA, the CDR3 is TGTGCCACCGCCCCCAACTACCGTCGGACAAGCTCCTACAATGAGCAGTTCTTC. Amino acids: CATAPNYRRTSSYNEQFF.

The chain joins TRBV11-2 to TRBJ2-5; 12 bases map to TRBD2. V trimming: 1 base; J trimming: 5 bases; junction bases outside the gene matches: 5. This CDR3 has 16 residues. In germline, CDR1 is SGHAT, CDR2 FQNNGV. DNA of the CDR3: TGTGCCAGCAGCTTAGGGGGGACTAGCGGGCGGGAGACCCAGTACTTC. It codes for CASSLGGTSGRETQYF.

This sequence joins TRBV9 and TRBJ2-7, with 9 positions matching TRBD1. Germline CDR1 reads SGDLS; CDR2 reads YYNGEE. CDR3 length: 15 amino acids. The trim removed 6 bases at V and 0 bases at J, leaving 7 bases unmatched. The CDR3 sequence: CASNGTGSSSYEQYV. CDR3 DNA sequence: TGTGCCAGCAATGGGACAGGGTCGAGCTCCTACGAGCAGTACGTC.

The CDR3: CASSPIPLRGVQETQYF. CDR3 DNA: TGTGCCAGCTCACCGATCCCACTCCGGGGGGTTCAAGAGACCCAGTACTTC. The V call is TRBV18, the J call TRBJ2-5; 7 bases agree with TRBD2. The CDR3 runs 17 residues. V was clipped by 3 bases and J by 2 bases; unmatched bases: 12. Germline V lookup: CDR1 KGHSH, CDR2 LQKENI.

This sequence joins TRBV9 and TRBJ2-5, with D perhaps matching TRBD2 (6 bases). V was clipped by 3 bases and J by 3 bases, with 18 bases between them. CDR1 and CDR2 from the germline V gene are SGDLS and YYNGEE. The CDR3 is made up of 16 amino acids. CDR3 bases: TGTGCCAGCAGCGCTGGGGGGAGAGGGGCGGAAGAGACCCAGTACTTC. This gives the protein CASSAGGRGAEETQYF.

This clonotype was found once. The genes are TRBV10-3 and TRBJ2-3, with D hard to call. Trimming removed 6 bases at V and 1 base at J, with 14 bases between. From germline, CDR1 is ENHRY and CDR2 SYGVKD. The CDR3 runs 15 residues. The DNA of the CDR3 is TGTGCCATCAGCCCCCAGGATCCTGGCACAGATACGCAGTATTTT. Encoded protein: CAISPQDPGTDTQYF.

The chain combines TRBV7-9 with TRBJ2-6; weak D call: TRBD2 (5 bases). V lost 5 bases, J lost 1 base, and 15 bases lay in between. CDR3 length: 17 amino acids. Germline V gives CDR1 SEHNR, CDR2 FQNEAQ (reference sequence). Here the CDR3 reads CASSLDGWESGANVLTF. Here the CDR3 DNA reads TGTGCCAGCAGCCTCGACGGGTGGGAGTCTGGGGCCAACGTCCTGACTTTC.

The chain uses TRBV9 and TRBJ1-1, with 9 bases matching TRBD1. Germline assignment: CDR1 SGDLS and CDR2 YYNGEE. With 4 bases clipped from V and 8 bases from J, the junction kept 15 bases outside the gene matches. This CDR3 has 16 amino acids. CDR3 in amino acids: CASSSVGTGPSIEAFF. The CDR3 region has the DNA TGTGCCAGCAGCTCAGTAGGGACAGGGCCTTCGATAGAAGCTTTCTTT.

The chain employs TRBV6-6 and TRBJ2-7; TRBD1 matches 7 bases. The CDR3 is made up of 15 amino acids. The V and J ends lost 5 bases and 7 bases, in that order; junction bases with no gene match: 14. Germline V gives CDR1 MNHNY, CDR2 SVGAGI (reference sequence). The DNA of the CDR3 is TGTGCCAGCAGTCAAGGGGGAAGGGGGACAGCTGAGCAGTACTTC. Protein sequence: CASSQGGRGTAEQYF.

This clonotype was recorded once. This chain connects TRBV3-1 to TRBJ2-5; no definite D call. Per germline, CDR1 LGHDT and CDR2 YNNKEL (reference sequence). V dropped 2 bases and J dropped 5 bases, with 9 bases sitting between them. The CDR3 covers 13 residues. CDR3 bases: TGTGCCAGCAGCCAACTCCAAATGGAGACCCAGTACTTC. Translated: CASSQLQMETQYF.

The V and J genes are TRBV29-1 and TRBJ2-7; 7 bases align to TRBD2. CDR1 SQVTM and CDR2 ANQGSEA come from the germline V gene. The J segment lost 7 bases and the V segment lost 6 bases, leaving 12 bases of the junction unmatched. This CDR3 has 13 residues. The CDR3 region is CSVGGAELGEQYF. In DNA form, the CDR3 reads TGCAGCGTGGGAGGGGCGGAGCTGGGGGAGCAGTACTTC.

In its sample, this clonotype was seen once. The J gene is TRBJ1-2, the V gene TRBV29-1; D is possibly TRBD1 (5 bases). Germline values: CDR1 SQVTM, CDR2 ANQGSEA. The CDR3 has 13 amino acids. Trimming left V 7 bases short and J 0 bases short, with 12 bases between. In DNA, the CDR3 is TGCAGCGGGGGGTCCTCAGCTAACTATGGCTACACCTTC. Amino acid sequence: CSGGSSANYGYTF.

This chain uses TRBV5-4 with TRBJ2-7, with a possible D match to TRBD2 (5 bases). Germline V gives CDR1 SGHNT, CDR2 YYREEE (reference sequence). The CDR3 is 14 residues long. V was clipped by 0 bases and J by 0 bases, with 7 bases between them. CDR3 nucleotides: TGTGCCAGCAGCTTGGGAGCGGCCTCCTACGAGCAGTACTTC. Protein: CASSLGAASYEQYF.

This sequence joins TRBV3-1 and TRBJ2-2; TRBD1 aligns across 7 bases. Germline V gene sequence: CDR1 LGHDT, CDR2 YNNKEL (reference sequence). The CDR3 contains 15 residues. V trimming: 1 base; J trimming: 6 bases; junction bases outside the gene matches: 5. The CDR3 DNA reads as TGTGCCAGCAGCCAAGGACAGGGTCGTCCCGGGGAGCTGTTTTTT. Amino acids: CASSQGQGRPGELFF.

This clonotype was detected only once. This chain links TRBV20-1 with TRBJ2-5, with unresolved D. This CDR3 is built from 14 residues. The germline V and J ends were trimmed by 0 bases and 5 bases, with 13 bases remaining between them. The V gene's germline CDR1 is DFQATT and CDR2 SNEGSKA (reference sequence). The CDR3 sequence: CSARDTVGVETQYF. The CDR3 DNA is TGCAGTGCTAGAGATACGGTGGGCGTGGAGACCCAGTACTTC.

This chain connects TRBV20-1 to TRBJ1-1; weak D call: TRBD1 (5 bases). CDR3 size: 12 residues. The germline CDR1 and CDR2 sequences are DFQATT and SNEGSKA (reference sequence). Trimming cost V 7 bases and J 5 bases, with 14 bases left between them. CDR3 nucleotide sequence: TGCAGTGTCGACAGCCGAGGGACTGAAGCTTTCTTT. Translated, it gives CSVDSRGTEAFF.

This chain uses TRBV29-1 with TRBJ2-2, with D possibly matching TRBD2 (6 bases). The CDR3 covers 15 residues. Germline assignment: CDR1 SQVTM and CDR2 ANQGSEA. Trimming left V 4 bases short and J 1 base short, with 13 bases between. The CDR3 protein is CSVGKAGLNTGELFF. The CDR3 DNA reads as TGCAGCGTTGGAAAGGCGGGGCTGAACACCGGGGAGCTGTTTTTT.

The gene calls are TRBV20-1 and TRBJ2-7, with D perhaps matching TRBD1 (6 bases). CDR3 size: 13 residues. Germline V gene data show CDR1 as DFQATT and CDR2 as SNEGSKA (reference sequence). V gave up 3 bases and J gave up 2 bases, with 11 bases separating them. CDR3 sequence (DNA): TGCAGTGCTAGGGACGGACAGACCTACGAGCAGTACTTC. It encodes CSARDGQTYEQYF.

This chain uses TRBV29-1 with TRBJ1-2, with a weak D call TRBD1 (5 bases). This CDR3 is 11 amino acids long. Looked up from germline, CDR1 is SQVTM and CDR2 is ANQGSEA. V dropped 6 bases and J dropped 11 bases, with 16 bases sitting between them. DNA for the CDR3: TGCAGCGTGGATGACAGCCGTCCTTACACCTTC. Translating gives CSVDDSRPYTF.

The V gene is TRBV5-6, the J gene TRBJ2-7; D might be TRBD1 (5 bases). Germline V CDR1 and CDR2: SGHDT, YYEEEE. There are 13 residues in the CDR3. V lost 0 bases, J lost 3 bases, and 7 bases lay in between. Here the CDR3 DNA reads TGTGCCAGCAGCTTGGTCAGGGTCTACGAGCAGTACTTC. It specifies CASSLVRVYEQYF.

This clonotype came up a few times. CDR3 residues: CASRDRGETQYF. The CDR3 DNA is TGTGCCAGCAGGGACAGGGGAGAGACCCAGTACTTC. The V call is TRBV2, the J call TRBJ2-5, with 9 bases fitting TRBD1. CDR3 length: 12 amino acids. Germline V gene data show CDR1 as SNHLY and CDR2 as FYNNEI. The ends lost 6 bases at V and 4 bases at J; junction bases unmatched: 0.

The chain combines TRBV6-6 with TRBJ2-1, with a weak D call TRBD1 (5 bases). This CDR3 is built from 14 residues. Germline assignment: CDR1 MNHNY and CDR2 SVGAGI (reference sequence). Trimming pared 8 bases from V and 5 bases from J, leaving 16 bases between. This chain's CDR3 is CASRDLDRHNEQFF. The CDR3 DNA sequence: TGTGCCAGCCGAGACCTCGACAGACACAATGAGCAGTTCTTC.

This CDR3 is CSSLTGGYGYTF. For the CDR3, the DNA is TGCAGCTCCCTAACAGGGGGCTATGGCTACACCTTC. The chain uses TRBV29-1 and TRBJ1-2, with 8 bases aligning to TRBD1. This CDR3 spans 12 amino acids. Germline V gives CDR1 SQVTM, CDR2 ANQGSEA. V gave up 8 bases and J gave up 4 bases; unmatched junction bases: 6.

This chain uses TRBV30 with TRBJ1-2; TRBD1 might be the D (5 bases). V lost 2 bases and J lost 5, with 9 bases in between. The CDR3 spans 12 residues. Germline CDR1 reads GTSNPN; CDR2 reads SVGIG (reference sequence). The CDR3 is CAWSIGEYGYTF. In nucleotides, the CDR3 is TGTGCCTGGAGTATAGGGGAATATGGCTACACCTTC.

The V call is TRBV18, the J call TRBJ1-5; D is possibly TRBD1 (6 bases). Trimming pared 6 bases from V and 1 base from J, leaving 10 bases between. This CDR3 spans 14 amino acids. Germline loops: CDR1 KGHSH, CDR2 LQKENI. CDR3 DNA: TGTGCCAGCTCGCCTCAGGGGAGCAATCAGCCCCAGCATTTT. As protein: CASSPQGSNQPQHF.

In this sample, this clonotype turned up once. The chain uses TRBV2 and TRBJ2-5; 11 bases fit TRBD2. The CDR3 spans 15 residues. The V segment lost 6 bases and the J segment 3 bases; nucleotides outside the gene matches: 6. Looked up from germline, CDR1 is SNHLY and CDR2 is FYNNEI. The CDR3 is CASRDRLAGKETQYF. The CDR3 coding sequence is TGTGCCAGCAGGGACAGACTAGCGGGGAAAGAGACCCAGTACTTC. The full variable domain, in which reference TRBV2 and TRBJ2-5 provide the parts outside the CDR3, is EPEVTQTPSHQVTQMGQEVILRCVPISNHLYFYWYRQILGQKVEFLVSFYNNEISEKSEIFDDQFSVERPDGSNFTLKIRSTKLEDSAMYFCASRDRLAGKETQYFGPGTRLLVL.

This chain uses TRBV5-6 with TRBJ1-4; tentative D call: TRBD1 (6 bases). The germline V gene encodes CDR1 SGHDT and CDR2 YYEEEE. The CDR3 sequence is 15 residues long. V lost 3 bases, J lost 6 bases, and 15 bases lay in between. CDR3 amino acids: CASSSEMTGHEKLFF. The CDR3 DNA is TGTGCCAGCAGCTCGGAAATGACAGGCCATGAAAAACTGTTTTTT.